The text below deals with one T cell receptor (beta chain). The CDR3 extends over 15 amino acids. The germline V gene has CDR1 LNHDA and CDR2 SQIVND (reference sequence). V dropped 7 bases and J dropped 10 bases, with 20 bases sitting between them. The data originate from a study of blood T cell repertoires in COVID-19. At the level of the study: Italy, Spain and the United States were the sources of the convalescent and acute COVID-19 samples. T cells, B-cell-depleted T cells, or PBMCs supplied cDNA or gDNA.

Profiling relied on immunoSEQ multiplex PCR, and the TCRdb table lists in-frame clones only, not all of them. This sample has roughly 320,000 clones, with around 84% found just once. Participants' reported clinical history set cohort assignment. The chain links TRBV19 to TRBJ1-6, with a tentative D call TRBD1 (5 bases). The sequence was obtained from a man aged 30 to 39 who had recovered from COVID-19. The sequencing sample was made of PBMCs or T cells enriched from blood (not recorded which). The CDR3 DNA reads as TGTGCCAGTAAAGCCCCAGGGTCTCCGTACTCACCCCTCCACTTT. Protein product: CASKAPGSPYSPLHF.